The entry that follows covers one T cell receptor (beta chain) sequence. This entry comes from a study of T cells in Graves' hyperthyroidism and ophthalmopathy. There were TCR beta CDR3 regions amplified from RNA transcripts. The primer set for the first-round RT-PCR of the TCR CDR3 was HTBI. TCRdb independently ran MiXCR on the multiplex PCR reads; one entry per CDR3 protein. The data hold a few hundred thousand distinct CDR3 sequences, with roughly 45% observed a single time. V was pared by 3 bases and J by 6 bases, with 6 bases of the junction left unmatched. This CDR3 is built from 14 residues. Germline V gives CDR1 DFQATT, CDR2 SNEGSKA (reference sequence). Exclusion of patients followed from uncontrolled infection, other autoimmune disease, pregnancy or lactation. Based on clinical symptoms, serum thyroxine and TRAb, thyroid ultrasound and orbital computed tomography, diagnoses were reached.

This sequence was found in an adult woman with Graves' disease, either hyperthyroidism or ophthalmopathy (not recorded which). Sequenced: peripheral blood or thyroid tissue (not recorded which). This chain connects TRBV20-1 to TRBJ2-5, with TRBD1 matching 11 bases. CDR3 in amino acids: CSASSGTGGKTQYF. In DNA form, the CDR3 reads TGCAGTGCTAGCAGCGGGACAGGGGGAAAGACCCAGTACTTC.